This T cell receptor (beta chain) was found in a study of T cell repertoires in cytomegalovirus infection. Study at large: In public TCR beta signatures, there were indications of both CMV infection and matching HLA type.

Points on this clonotype: Its target is unknown.

The CDR3 contains 15 residues. CDR1 is MNHEY and CDR2 is SMNVEV in the germline V gene (reference sequence). V was cut by 2 bases and J by 3 bases, with 10 bases left in between. In TCRdb, the reads were re-called with MiXCR into one record per CDR3 protein. The table includes 900,000 to 950,000 distinct CDR3 sequences, less than 35% detected once. This specimen was cultured CD8+ T cells from PBMCs, taken from culture after CMV antigen stimulation. This clonotype was sampled from a human donor in good health (CMV status not recorded). Some clones in this sample may be carry-over from other donors' samples. J is TRBJ2-2 and V is TRBV27, with D unresolved. The CDR3 sequence is CASSLIQTYTGELFF. In nucleotides, the CDR3 is TGTGCCAGCAGTTTAATTCAGACGTACACCGGGGAGCTGTTTTTT.